This TCR beta chain was identified during a study of T cell responses to AZD1222 COVID-19 vaccine. Details on this clone: The target antigen is unknown.

The CDR3 is 13 residues long. Germline-derived CDR1 and CDR2 are SGHNT and YENEEA. V shed 2 bases and J 7 bases; nucleotides not matched to a gene: 2. The assay was immunoSEQ multiplex PCR, and TCRdb's table has in-frame clones only and misses some. The sample has approximately 140,000 clones, around 93% seen once. Whole-study findings and limits: Donor demographics were predominantly white British with a female majority; clonal diversity may be underestimated.

V gene TRBV11-3 combines with J gene TRBJ2-1; 7 positions agree with TRBD2. The sequenced sample was peripheral blood, obtained on day 0 of AZD1222 vaccination. This TCR was recovered from an adult in good health. As DNA, the CDR3 is TGTGCCAGCAGCTTAACACTAGCGAATGAGCAGTTCTTC. Its translation is CASSLTLANEQFF.